This TCR beta chain was captured by sequencing in a study of blood T cell repertoires in COVID-19. In the original processing: The assay estimated nucleated cells by amplifying reference gene primers. Method: immunoSEQ multiplex PCR; TCRdb's copy keeps in-frame clones and lacks some. V and J calls and clone size come straight from that table; D and trimming were deduced from the DNA. The profile covers a few hundred thousand clones, with approximately 90% appearing a single time and approximately 5% taken by the ten largest. CDR1 is MNHEY and CDR2 is SVGAGI in the germline V gene. This CDR3 region has 13 residues. V shed 7 bases and J shed 5 bases, with 14 bases lying between them.

The sequenced sample consisted of PBMCs or T cells enriched from blood (not recorded which). The clonotype originates from a young woman who had recovered from COVID-19. The chain uses TRBV6-5 and TRBJ2-5; a weak D match, TRBD1 (6 bases). The CDR3, as DNA: TGTGCCAGCATCAGGGGAACATATGAGACCCAGTACTTC. Its translation is CASIRGTYETQYF.